This passage covers 10 T cell receptor beta chains from one sample sequenced in a study of CD8 T cells in ankylosing spondylitis. From the 5' RACE reads, TCRdb called clonotypes with MiXCR, one entry per CDR3 protein. This sample has roughly 440,000 distinct CDR3 sequences, with about a sixth found just once. These receptors are not linked to any known antigen. Study-level findings and limits: Ankylosing spondylitis blood appeared to be characterized by a TCR beta motif of 8 or 9 highly homologous variants.

The sample comprised blood, either unsorted or a sorted T cell fraction (not recorded which). The source is a male donor with ankylosing spondylitis.

This chain uses TRBV20-1 with TRBJ1-5; D might be TRBD1 (5 bases). The CDR3 contains 13 residues. Trimming removed 2 bases from V and 7 bases from J, with 12 bases in between. Germline CDR1 reads DFQATT; CDR2 reads SNEGSKA (reference sequence). The CDR3 is CSARPPGEQPQHF. CDR3 in DNA: TGCAGTGCTAGACCACCGGGGGAACAGCCCCAGCATTTT.

This clonotype has at least ten counts. The chain combines TRBV5-1 with TRBJ1-1; D not resolved. This CDR3 contains 15 residues. CDR1 and CDR2 from the germline V gene are SGHRS and YFSETQ. The V end lost 2 bases, the J end lost 5 bases, and 16 bases lay between the germline ends. The CDR3 DNA sequence: TGCGCCAGCAGCTTATTGGGGTGGGGAAATACTGAAGCTTTCTTT. It codes for CASSLLGWGNTEAFF. Supplemented by reference TRBV5-1 and TRBJ1-1, the full variable domain reads KAGVTQTPRYLIKTRGQQVTLSCSPISGHRSVSWYQQTPGQGLQFLFEYFSETQRNKGNFPGRFSGRQFSNSRSEMNVSTLELGDSALYLCASSLLGWGNTEAFFGQGTRLTVV.

The CDR3 bases are TGTGCCAGCAGCTTACGAGATCAAGCGGGAGCCTCCCTTTGGGAGCAGTACTTC. As protein: CASSLRDQAGASLWEQYF. V is TRBV7-8 and J is TRBJ2-7; TRBD2 matches 8 bases. Germline V gene lookup returns CDR1 SGHVS and CDR2 FQNEAQ. The CDR3 runs 18 residues. V shed 2 bases and J 7 bases; nucleotides not matched to a gene: 19.

The V gene is TRBV6-5, the J gene TRBJ1-1; 10 nucleotides agree with TRBD1. The CDR3 sequence is 12 residues long. Germline trimming cut 7 bases from V and 11 bases from J; bases unmatched to any gene: 7. Germline loops: CDR1 MNHEY, CDR2 SVGAGI. CDR3 region: CASNPGQGSAFF. CDR3 DNA: TGTGCCAGCAACCCGGGACAGGGGTCGGCTTTCTTT.

This rearrangement joins TRBV25-1 to TRBJ1-3; unclear D gene. This CDR3 contains 13 residues. Trimming left V 5 bases short and J 4 bases short, with 9 bases between. CDR1 MGHDK and CDR2 SYGVNS come from the germline V gene. The CDR3 region is CASSSALGNTIYF. CDR3 DNA sequence: TGTGCCAGCAGTTCAGCACTGGGAAACACCATATATTTT. The full variable domain, with the rest looked up from reference TRBV25-1 and TRBJ1-3, is EADIYQTPRYLVIGTGKKITLECSQTMGHDKMYWYQQDPGMELHLIHYSYGVNSTEKGDLSSESTVSRIRTEHFPLTLESARPSHTSQYLCASSSALGNTIYFGEGSWLTVV.

The chain couples TRBV6-1 to TRBJ2-1; D is perhaps TRBD1 or TRBD2 (5 bases each). The CDR3 is 16 amino acids. V dropped 3 bases and J dropped 4 bases, with 16 bases sitting between them. Germline V CDR1 and CDR2: MNHNS, SASEGT. This CDR3 is CASSDIWGMSYNEQFF. CDR3 in DNA: TGTGCCAGCAGTGATATATGGGGGATGTCGTACAATGAGCAGTTCTTC.

This chain joins TRBV7-9 and TRBJ2-7; 12 bases fit TRBD1. The CDR3 extends over 15 amino acids. V dropped 5 bases and J dropped 5; count of bases not matched to a gene: 7. Germline V lookup: CDR1 SEHNR, CDR2 FQNEAQ (reference sequence). In DNA, the CDR3 is TGTGCCAGCAGCCCTAGGGGGACAGGGGGCGACGAGCAGTACTTC. Its protein is CASSPRGTGGDEQYF.

This clonotype was counted ten times or more. V and J are TRBV7-8 and TRBJ2-5, with 8 bases identical to TRBD2. V shed 4 bases, J shed 4 bases, and the junction held 17 bases outside the gene matches. The CDR3 length is 18 residues. The germline gives CDR1 SGHVS, CDR2 FQNEAQ. CDR3 protein: CASSSRQKAGVNRETQYF. The CDR3 coding sequence is TGTGCCAGCAGCTCCCGGCAAAAAGCGGGAGTTAATCGAGAGACCCAGTACTTC.

The chain couples TRBV27 to TRBJ1-6; the D is unclear. Trimming removed 2 bases from V and 9 bases from J, with 8 bases in between. The CDR3 covers 13 residues. Germline-derived CDR1 and CDR2 are MNHEY and SMNVEV (reference sequence). CDR3 in amino acids: CASSLVPGSPLHF. As DNA, the CDR3 is TGTGCCAGCAGTTTAGTTCCAGGTTCACCCCTCCACTTT.

This clonotype appeared a few times. The gene calls are TRBV7-8 and TRBJ2-5, with 7 bases lining up with TRBD2. Germline CDR1 SGHVS, CDR2 FQNEAQ. The V and J ends lost 5 bases and 5 bases, in that order; junction bases with no gene match: 20. The CDR3 has 18 amino acids. As DNA, the CDR3 is TGTGCCAGCAGCCCCCGCGCGGGAGAGTTGATTTTCAGGGAGACCCAGTACTTC. It encodes CASSPRAGELIFRETQYF.